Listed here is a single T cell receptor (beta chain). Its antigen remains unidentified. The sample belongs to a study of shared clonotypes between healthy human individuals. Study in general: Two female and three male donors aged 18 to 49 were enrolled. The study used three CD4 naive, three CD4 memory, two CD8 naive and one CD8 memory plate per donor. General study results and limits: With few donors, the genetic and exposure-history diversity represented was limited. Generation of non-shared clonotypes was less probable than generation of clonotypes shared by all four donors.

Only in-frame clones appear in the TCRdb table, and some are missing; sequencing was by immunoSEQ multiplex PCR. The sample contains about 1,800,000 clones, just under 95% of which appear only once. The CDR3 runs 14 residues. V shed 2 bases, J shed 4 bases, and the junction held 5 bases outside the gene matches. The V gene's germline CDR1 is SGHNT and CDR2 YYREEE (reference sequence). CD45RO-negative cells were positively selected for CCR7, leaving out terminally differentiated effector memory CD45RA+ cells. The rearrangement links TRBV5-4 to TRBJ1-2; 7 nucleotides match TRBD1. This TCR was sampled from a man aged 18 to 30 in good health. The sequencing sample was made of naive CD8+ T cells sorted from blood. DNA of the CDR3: TGTGCCAGCAGCTTAAGAGGGGGCGTCTATGGCTACACCTTC. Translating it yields CASSLRGGVYGYTF. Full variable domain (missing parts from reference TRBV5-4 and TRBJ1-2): ETGVTQSPTHLIKTRGQQVTLRCSSQSGHNTVSWYQQALGQGPQFIFQYYREEENGRGNFPPRFSGLQFPNYSSELNVNALELDDSALYLCASSLRGGVYGYTFGSGTRLTVV.